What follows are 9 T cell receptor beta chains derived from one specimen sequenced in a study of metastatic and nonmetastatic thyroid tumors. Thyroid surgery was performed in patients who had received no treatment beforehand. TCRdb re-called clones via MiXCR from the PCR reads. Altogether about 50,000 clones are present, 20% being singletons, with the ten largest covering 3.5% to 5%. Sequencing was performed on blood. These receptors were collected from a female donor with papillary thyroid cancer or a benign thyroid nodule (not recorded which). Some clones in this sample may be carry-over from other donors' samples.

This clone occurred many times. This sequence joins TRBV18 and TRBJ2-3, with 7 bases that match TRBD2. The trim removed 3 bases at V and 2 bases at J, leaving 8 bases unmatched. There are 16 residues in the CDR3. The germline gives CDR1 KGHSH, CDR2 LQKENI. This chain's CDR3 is CASSPGGSLLTDTQYF. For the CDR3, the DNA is TGTGCCAGCTCACCCGGCGGGAGCCTCCTCACAGATACGCAGTATTTT.

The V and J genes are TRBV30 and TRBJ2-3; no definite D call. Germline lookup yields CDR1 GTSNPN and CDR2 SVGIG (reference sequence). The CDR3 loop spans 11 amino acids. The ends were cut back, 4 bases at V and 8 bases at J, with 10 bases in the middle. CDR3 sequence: CAWIGQSTQYF. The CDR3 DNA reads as TGTGCCTGGATAGGGCAATCTACGCAGTATTTT.

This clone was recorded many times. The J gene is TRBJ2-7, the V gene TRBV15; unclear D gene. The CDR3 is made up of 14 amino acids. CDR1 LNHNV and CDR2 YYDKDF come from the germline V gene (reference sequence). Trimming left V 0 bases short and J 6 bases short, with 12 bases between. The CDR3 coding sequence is TGTGCCACCAGCAGAGACGCTGGGTTGGCCGAGCAGTACTTC. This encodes CATSRDAGLAEQYF.

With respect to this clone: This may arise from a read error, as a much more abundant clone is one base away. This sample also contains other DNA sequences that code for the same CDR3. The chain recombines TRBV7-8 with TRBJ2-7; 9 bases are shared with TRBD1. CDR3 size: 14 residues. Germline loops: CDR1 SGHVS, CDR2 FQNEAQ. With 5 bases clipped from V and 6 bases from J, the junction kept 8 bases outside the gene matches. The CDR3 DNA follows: TGTGCCAGCAGCCTAGGGACAGGGTCGGTCGAGCAGTACTTC. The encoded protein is CASSLGTGSVEQYF.

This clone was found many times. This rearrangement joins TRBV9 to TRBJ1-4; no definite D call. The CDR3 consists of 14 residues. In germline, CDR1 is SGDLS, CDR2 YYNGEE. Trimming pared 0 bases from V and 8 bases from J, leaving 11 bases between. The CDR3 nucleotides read TGTGCCAGCAGCGTAGGGATAGGCGGAGAAAAACTGTTTTTT. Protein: CASSVGIGGEKLFF.

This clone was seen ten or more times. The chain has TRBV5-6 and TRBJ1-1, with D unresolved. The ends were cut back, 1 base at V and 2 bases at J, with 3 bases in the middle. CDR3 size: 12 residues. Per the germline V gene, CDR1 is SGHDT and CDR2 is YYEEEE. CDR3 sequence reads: CASSLLNTEAFF. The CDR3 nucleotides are TGTGCCAGCAGCTTGTTAAACACTGAAGCTTTCTTT.

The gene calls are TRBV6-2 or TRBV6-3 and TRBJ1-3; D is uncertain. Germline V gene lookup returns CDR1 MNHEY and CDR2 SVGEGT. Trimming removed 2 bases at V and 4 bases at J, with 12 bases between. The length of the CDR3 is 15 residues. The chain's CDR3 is CASSYHMGSGNTIYF. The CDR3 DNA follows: TGTGCCAGCAGTTACCACATGGGATCCGGAAACACCATATATTTT.

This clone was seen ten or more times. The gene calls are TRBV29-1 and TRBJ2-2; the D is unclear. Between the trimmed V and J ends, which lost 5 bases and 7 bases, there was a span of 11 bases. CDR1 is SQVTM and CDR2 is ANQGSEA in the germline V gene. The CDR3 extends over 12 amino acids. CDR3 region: CSVIAPVGELFF. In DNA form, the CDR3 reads TGCAGCGTTATTGCACCGGTCGGGGAGCTGTTTTTT.

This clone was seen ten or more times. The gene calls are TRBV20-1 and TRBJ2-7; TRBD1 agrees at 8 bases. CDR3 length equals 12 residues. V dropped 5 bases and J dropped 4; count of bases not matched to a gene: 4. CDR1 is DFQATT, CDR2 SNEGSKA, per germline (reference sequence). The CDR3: CSAGGQGYEQYF. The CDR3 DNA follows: TGCAGTGCTGGTGGACAGGGTTACGAGCAGTACTTC.